The 28 T cell receptor beta chains below were found in one sample sequenced in a study of regulatory T cells in long-lasting Graves disease (dated by TCRdb to the early 2020s). The protocol used for the library was multiplex PCR. Sequenced on an Illumina HiSeq 4000. TCR beta libraries were built with iRepertoire HTBI primers and Arm-PCR amplification of CDR3 regions. TCRdb redid the processing of the public reads, applying fastp at Q25 and MiXCR, and retained in-frame beta chains. Under each unique CDR3 protein, matching rows form one entry showing the most common genes and DNA. This sample gives around 480,000 distinct CDR3 sequences in total; about 17% of them show up just once. 10% to 15% of the sample comes from the top ten. The time point label corresponds to: newly diagnosed GD, antithyroid drugs for less than 3 months. For both TCR sequencing and RNA sequencing, RNA was extracted from PBMCs in TRIzol.

These data also featured in a second study, about T cells in Graves' hyperthyroidism and ophthalmopathy.

The source was peripheral blood mononuclear cells (PBMCs), collected at new diagnosis, from a patient treated with antithyroid drugs. These receptors were obtained from a man aged 35 to 55 with Graves disease. Donor details come from another sample of the same person, matched by shared clones.

This clonotype was picked up many times. The gene calls are TRBV7-9 and TRBJ1-2; the match to TRBD1 covers 11 bases. CDR3 length equals 14 residues. The V gene end was trimmed by 4 bases and the J gene end by 7 bases; junction bases not matched to a gene: 5. The germline gives CDR1 SEHNR, CDR2 FQNEAQ (reference sequence). DNA of the CDR3: TGTGCCAGCAGCTCAGGACAGGGGGCGTTTGGCTACACCTTC. It codes for CASSSGQGAFGYTF. The variable domain in full, completed from reference TRBV7-9 and TRBJ1-2, reads DTGVSQNPRHKITKRGQNVTFRCDPISEHNRLYWYRQTLGQGPEFLTYFQNEAQLEKSRLLSDRFSAERPKGSFSTLEIQRTEQGDSAMYLCASSSGQGAFGYTFGSGTRLTVV.

This clonotype was found many times. V and J are TRBV3-1 and TRBJ1-2; D is ambiguous. The CDR3 consists of 15 residues. Germline-derived CDR1 and CDR2 are LGHDT and YNNKEL (reference sequence). V lost 0 bases and J lost 5, with 13 bases in between. The CDR3 spells CASSQDPGRRYGYTF. CDR3 bases: TGTGCCAGCAGCCAAGATCCCGGCAGGCGGTATGGCTACACCTTC.

This clonotype appeared a few times. The rearrangement links TRBV4-2 to TRBJ2-7; D unclear. There are 13 residues in the CDR3. Germline loops: CDR1 LGHNA, CDR2 YNFKEQ. The V end lost 2 bases, the J end lost 2 bases, and 7 bases lay between the germline ends. The CDR3 DNA reads TGTGCCAGCAGCCAACAGCTAGCCTACGAGCAGTACTTC. Protein sequence: CASSQQLAYEQYF.

This chain links TRBV6-1 with TRBJ2-5; TRBD2 matches at 8 bases. The CDR3 consists of 15 residues. Germline V CDR1 and CDR2: MNHNS, SASEGT. The trim removed 6 bases at V and 5 bases at J, leaving 11 bases unmatched. The CDR3 nucleotides are TGTGCCAGCAGACCTTCAAGCGGGAGCGGCGAGACCCAGTACTTC. Translation: CASRPSSGSGETQYF.

In this sample, this clonotype turned up a few times. This chain connects TRBV30 to TRBJ2-4; D possibly corresponds to TRBD1 (7 bases). The CDR3 runs to 13 residues. V was cut by 3 bases and J by 5 bases, with 11 bases left in between. Germline values: CDR1 GTSNPN, CDR2 SVGIG (reference sequence). CDR3 DNA: TGTGCCTGGAGGGAGGGGGCCCAAAACATTCAGTACTTC. This encodes CAWREGAQNIQYF.

V gene TRBV20-1 combines with J gene TRBJ2-1, with 7 bases that match TRBD2. Looked up from germline, CDR1 is DFQATT and CDR2 is SNEGSKA (reference sequence). The V segment lost 0 bases and the J segment 7 bases; nucleotides outside the gene matches: 6. The CDR3 runs 14 residues. In DNA form, the CDR3 reads TGCAGTGCTAGAGATCGGGAGGCCTGGAATGAGCAGTTCTTC. It specifies CSARDREAWNEQFF.

The chain joins TRBV18 to TRBJ2-7, with 8 positions matching TRBD2. The CDR3 is made up of 13 amino acids. Germline V gene sequence: CDR1 KGHSH, CDR2 LQKENI. Trimming removed 5 bases from V and 6 bases from J; junction bases left unmatched: 6. The chain's CDR3 is CASSSGLAPEQYF. The CDR3 DNA is TGTGCCAGCTCATCCGGACTAGCTCCCGAGCAGTACTTC. The complete variable domain, with remaining parts taken from reference TRBV18 and TRBJ2-7, reads NAGVMQNPRHLVRRRGQEARLRCSPMKGHSHVYWYRQLPEEGLKFMVYLQKENIIDESGMPKERFSAEFPKEGPSILRIQQVVRGDSAAYFCASSSGLAPEQYFGPGTRLTVT.

This clonotype was seen many times. This chain uses TRBV3-1 with TRBJ2-1; 9 bases are a match to TRBD2. V trimming: 2 bases; J trimming: 0 bases; junction bases outside the gene matches: 11. CDR3 length equals 19 residues. Germline loops: CDR1 LGHDT, CDR2 YNNKEL (reference sequence). CDR3 residues: CASSQRSGRSLSSYNEQFF. The CDR3 DNA sequence: TGTGCCAGCAGCCAACGGAGCGGGAGGTCTCTAAGCTCCTACAATGAGCAGTTCTTC.

This clonotype came up many times. One junction end does not reproduce the germline sequence, and a read error may be involved. The rearrangement joins TRBV3-1 to TRBJ2-7; 11 bases are a match to TRBD2. There are 15 residues in the CDR3. CDR1 and CDR2 from the germline V gene are LGHDT and YNNKEL (reference sequence). CDR3 amino acids: CASSQVPSGRYEQYF. As DNA, the CDR3 is TGCGCCAGCAGCCAAGTGCCTAGCGGGAGGTACGAGCAGTACTTC.

The chain is built from TRBV7-9 and TRBJ2-4; 9 positions match TRBD2. The CDR3 covers 16 residues. J was trimmed by 3 bases and V by 3 bases; bases with no gene match: 6. Germline CDR1 SEHNR, CDR2 FQNEAQ (reference sequence). CDR3 coding DNA: TGTGCCAGCAGCTTTTGGGCTAGCGGGAACAAAAACATTCAGTACTTC. Residues: CASSFWASGNKNIQYF.

This clonotype has at least ten counts. The chain links TRBV30 to TRBJ1-2; no reliable D call. The CDR3 has 11 residues. Per germline, CDR1 GTSNPN and CDR2 SVGIG (reference sequence). With 0 bases removed from V and 7 bases from J, the gap between germline ends came to 6 bases. Written as DNA, the CDR3 is TGTGCCTGGAGTGTGGGAGTTGGCTACACCTTC. Protein sequence: CAWSVGVGYTF.

V gene TRBV11-3 combines with J gene TRBJ2-1; D perhaps matches TRBD1 (6 bases). CDR3 length equals 19 residues. CDR1 SGHNT and CDR2 YENEEA come from the germline V gene. The germline V and J ends were trimmed by 5 bases and 0 bases, with 23 bases remaining between them. The CDR3 spells CASSELLPGQRSSYNEQFF. In DNA form, the CDR3 reads TGTGCCAGCAGCGAACTCCTCCCGGGACAAAGAAGCTCCTACAATGAGCAGTTCTTC.

This clonotype appeared many times. The V call is TRBV6-1, the J call TRBJ1-5; D is uncertain. Germline V CDR1 and CDR2: MNHNS, SASEGT. CDR3 length: 15 amino acids. Deletions cut 2 bases from V and 2 bases from J, with 10 bases between. In DNA form, the CDR3 reads TGTGCCAGCAGTGAAAAGATTATCGGCAATCAGCCCCAGCATTTT. It yields the protein CASSEKIIGNQPQHF.

This clonotype was seen ten or more times. V is TRBV28 and J is TRBJ1-5; tentative D call: TRBD1 (5 bases). Germline CDR1 reads MDHEN; CDR2 reads SYDVKM. V was trimmed by 4 bases and J by 2 bases, leaving 15 bases between them. This CDR3 has 16 residues. Here the CDR3 DNA reads TGTGCCAGCAGTTCCCGGGACCCTCACGGCAATCAGCCCCAGCATTTT. It yields the protein CASSSRDPHGNQPQHF.

There are many counts of this clonotype. V usage is TRBV29-1 and J usage is TRBJ2-3; 7 nucleotides line up with TRBD2. CDR3 length equals 15 residues. The ends lost 4 bases at V and 4 bases at J; junction bases unmatched: 11. The germline V gene has CDR1 SQVTM and CDR2 ANQGSEA. The CDR3 DNA reads TGCAGCGTTGCCACGGGAGCGGGATCTTCAGATACGCAGTATTTT. The encoded protein is CSVATGAGSSDTQYF.

This clonotype was recorded at least ten times. V usage is TRBV18 and J usage is TRBJ2-3; no clear D. CDR1 KGHSH and CDR2 LQKENI come from the germline V gene. The CDR3 extends over 12 amino acids. V shed 6 bases and J shed 5 bases, with 9 bases lying between them. The CDR3 loop reads CASSRNQDTQYF. CDR3 sequence (DNA): TGTGCCAGCTCCCGCAATCAAGATACGCAGTATTTT.

This clonotype was counted between two and nine times. The V gene is TRBV9, the J gene TRBJ2-7, with 10 bases aligning to TRBD2. V was pared by 4 bases and J by 7 bases, with 14 bases of the junction left unmatched. Germline CDR1 reads SGDLS; CDR2 reads YYNGEE. The CDR3 is 16 residues long. The CDR3 is CASSLQASGRAREQYF. The CDR3 nucleotides are TGTGCCAGCAGCCTCCAGGCGAGCGGGAGGGCCAGGGAGCAGTACTTC.

This clonotype was seen repeatedly, ten times or more. V and J are TRBV5-1 and TRBJ2-3, with 10 nucleotides matching TRBD2. The germline V gene encodes CDR1 SGHRS and CDR2 YFSETQ. Trimming at V came to 4 bases and at J to 3 bases, leaving 5 bases not matched to a gene. The CDR3 length is 15 residues. Here the CDR3 reads CASSVLAGVTDTQYF. CDR3 coding DNA: TGCGCCAGCAGCGTCCTAGCGGGAGTTACAGATACGCAGTATTTT.

The sample holds many counts of this clonotype. This rearrangement joins TRBV6-1 to TRBJ1-2; D is possibly TRBD1 (6 bases). Deletions cut 8 bases from V and 5 bases from J, with 9 bases between. Germline CDR1 reads MNHNS; CDR2 reads SASEGT. The length of the CDR3 is 11 residues. CDR3 sequence (DNA): TGTGCCAGCGGAGGACAGTATGGCTACACCTTC. It yields the protein CASGGQYGYTF.

This clonotype has ten or more counts. This chain joins TRBV11-2 and TRBJ2-3, with 11 bases that match TRBD2. The CDR3 has 17 amino acids. J gave up 2 bases and V 2 bases, and 6 bases lay outside the gene matches. The germline gives CDR1 SGHAT, CDR2 FQNNGV. This CDR3 reads CASSLWTSGLPTDTQYF. In DNA form, the CDR3 reads TGTGCCAGCAGCTTATGGACTAGCGGGCTTCCCACAGATACGCAGTATTTT.

This clonotype was seen ten or more times. The chain links TRBV12-3 or TRBV12-4 to TRBJ1-5, with D possibly TRBD1 on 5 matching bases. Deletions cut 6 bases from V and 1 base from J, with 13 bases between. The CDR3 consists of 15 residues. The CDR3 DNA follows: TGTGCCAGCAGGAGATCGGGGGTGAGCAATCAGCCCCAGCATTTT. This codes for CASRRSGVSNQPQHF.

This clonotype was counted between two and nine times. A read error is the likely source, as a far larger clone sits one nucleotide away. This chain links TRBV11-3 with TRBJ2-1; 7 bases match TRBD2. The germline CDR1 and CDR2 sequences are SGHNT and YENEEA. This CDR3 spans 15 amino acids. V was pared by 3 bases and J by 9 bases, with 11 bases of the junction left unmatched. DNA of the CDR3: TGTGCCAGCAGCTTTTCTGAGGTCGGGGGGAGTGAGCAGTTCTTC. Its protein is CASSFSEVGGSEQFF.

With regard to this clonotype: A read error may explain this, as a much larger clone is one base away. J is TRBJ2-7 and V is TRBV6-2 or TRBV6-3; TRBD1 aligns across 8 bases. Looked up from germline, CDR1 is MNHEY and CDR2 is SVGEGT. CDR3 length: 14 residues. The CDR3 is CAGSNRDRLTRPHF. CDR3 nucleotide sequence: TGTGCCGGCAGCAACCGGGACAGGCTGACTCGGCCTCACTTC.

The chain has TRBV12-3 or TRBV12-4 and TRBJ1-2; 9 bases agree with TRBD1. Trimming removed 5 bases from V and 5 bases from J; junction bases left unmatched: 6. The CDR3 runs 14 residues. CDR3 coding DNA: TGTGCCAGCAGTACAGGGACAGGGAAGTATGGCTACACCTTC. Residues: CASSTGTGKYGYTF.

This clonotype was seen ten or more times. The V and J genes are TRBV5-1 and TRBJ2-4; the D gene could be TRBD1 or TRBD2 (5 bases each). The length of the CDR3 is 16 residues. From germline, CDR1 is SGHRS and CDR2 YFSETQ. V dropped 1 base and J dropped 0 bases, with 11 bases sitting between them. CDR3 protein: CASSLTSGTAKNIQYF. CDR3 DNA: TGCGCCAGCAGCTTGACATCCGGGACAGCCAAAAACATTCAGTACTTC.

There are many counts of this clonotype. The gene calls are TRBV7-2 and TRBJ1-1; D uncertain. Germline V lookup: CDR1 SGHTA, CDR2 FQGNSA. V shed 0 bases and J shed 10 bases, with 9 bases lying between them. The CDR3 is 12 amino acids. CDR3: CASSLARYGAFF. The CDR3, as DNA: TGTGCCAGCAGCTTAGCGAGGTATGGAGCTTTCTTT. The whole variable domain, filled in from reference TRBV7-2 and TRBJ1-1, reads GAGVSQSPSNKVTEKGKDVELRCDPISGHTALYWYRQSLGQGLEFLIYFQGNSAPDKSGLPSDRFSAERTGGSVSTLTIQRTQQEDSAVYLCASSLARYGAFFGQGTRLTVV.

This clonotype has at least ten counts. The chain joins TRBV5-6 to TRBJ2-5; 10 bases line up with TRBD2. The J segment lost 5 bases and the V segment lost 5 bases, leaving 12 bases of the junction unmatched. This CDR3 is 16 amino acids long. CDR1 and CDR2 from the germline V gene are SGHDT and YYEEEE. CDR3 in DNA: TGTGCCAGCAGACCCACTCTAGCGGGAGTTAAGGAGACCCAGTACTTC. Residues: CASRPTLAGVKETQYF.

This clonotype was found many times. The CDR3 DNA sequence: TGTGCCAGCAGAGAGGGTTACAATGAGCAGTTCTTC. This encodes CASREGYNEQFF. The chain employs TRBV2 and TRBJ2-1; tentatively, D is TRBD2 (5 bases). Germline CDR1 is SNHLY and CDR2 is FYNNEI. The V and J ends lost 6 bases and 4 bases respectively, with 7 bases between them. The CDR3 loop spans 12 amino acids. The entire variable domain, with the rest obtained from reference TRBV2 and TRBJ2-1, is as follows: EPEVTQTPSHQVTQMGQEVILRCVPISNHLYFYWYRQILGQKVEFLVSFYNNEISEKSEIFDDQFSVERPDGSNFTLKIRSTKLEDSAMYFCASREGYNEQFFGPGTRLTVL.